These 10 T cell receptor beta chains were sequenced from one sample in a study of blood T cell dynamics during melanoma immunotherapy (dated by TCRdb to the early 2020s). Libraries were made using the immunoSEQ multiplex PCR assay. TCRdb carries this immuneACCESS record with in-frame sequences only. Its versions omit some clonotypes, under half of them owing to an unresolved V gene in the studies checked, with the rest unexplained. A total of approximately 16,000 clones appear in this sample, approximately 90% of them only once. The top ten constitute around 0.99% of the sample. What this sample's time point label stands for: week 3, after first cycle of checkpoint inhibitor. Sample: blood, taken from a patient treated with checkpoint blockade. These receptors all come from a human donor with melanoma.

The chain joins TRBV7-9 to TRBJ2-5; possible D gene TRBD2, 6 bases. CDR1 is SEHNR, CDR2 FQNEAQ, per germline (reference sequence). With 4 bases removed from V and 1 base from J, the gap between germline ends came to 25 bases. The CDR3 has 19 residues. The chain's CDR3 is CASSYPEYPGLNFQETQYF. The CDR3 nucleotides read TGTGCCAGCAGCTATCCCGAGTATCCGGGACTGAACTTCCAAGAGACCCAGTACTTC. Drawing the rest from reference TRBV7-9 and TRBJ2-5, the complete variable domain is DTGVSQNPRHKITKRGQNVTFRCDPISEHNRLYWYRQTLGQGPEFLTYFQNEAQLEKSRLLSDRFSAERPKGSFSTLEIQRTEQGDSAMYLCASSYPEYPGLNFQETQYFGPGTRLLVL.

The rearrangement joins TRBV5-1 to TRBJ2-1; D may be TRBD1 or TRBD2 (5 bases each). Per germline, CDR1 SGHRS and CDR2 YFSETQ. The V end was cut by 4 bases, the J end by 9 bases, with 17 bases between. This CDR3 is 14 amino acids long. In DNA, the CDR3 is TGCGCCAGCAGCATCTCCGGGACCGCTACTGAGCAGTTCTTC. Protein: CASSISGTATEQFF. Based on the CDR3 plus reference TRBV5-1 and TRBJ2-1, the full variable domain is KAGVTQTPRYLIKTRGQQVTLSCSPISGHRSVSWYQQTPGQGLQFLFEYFSETQRNKGNFPGRFSGRQFSNSRSEMNVSTLELGDSALYLCASSISGTATEQFFGPGTRLTVL.

This rearrangement joins TRBV2 to TRBJ1-4; 7 nucleotides align to TRBD1. This CDR3 region has 14 residues. The V gene end was trimmed by 4 bases and the J gene end by 5 bases; junction bases not matched to a gene: 4. CDR1 is SNHLY, CDR2 FYNNEI, per germline. The CDR3 loop is CASSVQGGNEKLFF. CDR3 DNA sequence: TGTGCCAGCAGTGTTCAAGGGGGCAATGAAAAACTGTTTTTT.

The sample holds one count of this clone. This rearrangement joins TRBV9 to TRBJ1-5, with 8 positions matching TRBD1. This CDR3 comprises 15 residues. Germline CDR1 and CDR2: SGDLS and YYNGEE. V shed 4 bases and J 7 bases; nucleotides not matched to a gene: 10. The CDR3 DNA sequence: TGTGCCAGCAGCCATACAGGGGGAGGAGGACAGCCCCAGCATTTT. As protein: CASSHTGGGGQPQHF.

The gene calls are TRBV19 and TRBJ2-2, with D tentatively TRBD1 (6 bases). Trimming took off 3 bases at V and 1 base at J, with 12 bases between the two ends. This CDR3 is built from 16 residues. Germline V gene data show CDR1 as LNHDA and CDR2 as SQIVND (reference sequence). Here the CDR3 reads CASSIQGTRNTGELFF. The CDR3 nucleotides read TGTGCCAGTAGTATTCAGGGGACGCGGAACACCGGGGAGCTGTTTTTT.

V gene TRBV13 combines with J gene TRBJ2-7; weak D call: TRBD2 (6 bases). CDR1 and CDR2 from the germline V gene are PRHDT and FYEKMQ (reference sequence). Between the trimmed V and J ends, which lost 2 bases and 11 bases, there was a span of 19 bases. The CDR3 has 14 residues. This chain's CDR3 is CASSLLGTPPGEYF. CDR3 DNA: TGTGCCAGCAGCTTACTGGGGACCCCCCCGGGAGAGTACTTC.

The chain joins TRBV18 to TRBJ1-1; maybe TRBD1 (5 bases). The CDR3 runs to 12 residues. Trimming took off 8 bases at V and 5 bases at J, with 12 bases between the two ends. The germline V gene has CDR1 KGHSH and CDR2 LQKENI. CDR3 loop: CASTARQTEAFF. DNA of the CDR3: TGTGCCAGCACCGCCCGACAGACTGAAGCTTTCTTT.

V usage is TRBV12-5 and J usage is TRBJ2-7; possibly TRBD2 for D (7 bases). V shed 4 bases and J shed 6 bases, with 25 bases lying between them. CDR3 length equals 17 residues. CDR1 and CDR2 from the germline V gene are LGHNT and FRNRAP. As DNA, the CDR3 is TGTGCTAGTGGTTCGGCGGCCCGGTGGGGGGGCCAGGTCGAGCAGTACTTC. Translating gives CASGSAARWGGQVEQYF.

CDR3 sequence reads: CASSVGGASTDTQYF. CDR3 DNA sequence: TGTGCCAGCAGCGTAGGCGGAGCTAGCACAGATACGCAGTATTTT. The chain has TRBV9 and TRBJ2-3; D is undetermined. This CDR3 is built from 15 residues. Germline values: CDR1 SGDLS, CDR2 YYNGEE. Trimming took off 0 bases at V and 0 bases at J, with 8 bases between the two ends. The complete variable domain, with remaining parts taken from reference TRBV9 and TRBJ2-3, reads DSGVTQTPKHLITATGQRVTLRCSPRSGDLSVYWYQQSLDQGLQFLIQYYNGEERAKGNILERFSAQQFPDLHSELNLSSLELGDSALYFCASSVGGASTDTQYFGPGTRLTVL.

V gene TRBV4-1 combines with J gene TRBJ2-7, with D possibly matching TRBD2 (5 bases). This CDR3 comprises 15 residues. The germline CDR1 and CDR2 sequences are MGHRA and YSYEKL. V lost 1 base to trimming and J lost 5 bases, with 15 bases between them. The CDR3 loop is CASSQGLRKGDEQYF. CDR3 sequence (DNA): TGCGCCAGCAGCCAAGGCTTACGTAAGGGAGACGAGCAGTACTTC.